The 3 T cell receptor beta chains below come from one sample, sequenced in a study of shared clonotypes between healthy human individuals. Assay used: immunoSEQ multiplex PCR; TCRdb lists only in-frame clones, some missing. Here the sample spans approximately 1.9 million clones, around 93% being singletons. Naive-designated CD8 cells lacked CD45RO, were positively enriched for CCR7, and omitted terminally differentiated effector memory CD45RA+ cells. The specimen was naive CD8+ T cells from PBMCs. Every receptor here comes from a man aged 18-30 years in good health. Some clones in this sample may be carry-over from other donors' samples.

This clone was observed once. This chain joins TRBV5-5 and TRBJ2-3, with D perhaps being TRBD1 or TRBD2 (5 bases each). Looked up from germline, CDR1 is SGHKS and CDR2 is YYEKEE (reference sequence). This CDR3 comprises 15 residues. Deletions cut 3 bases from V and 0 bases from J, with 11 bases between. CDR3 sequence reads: CASSWGMTSTDTQYF. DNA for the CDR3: TGTGCCAGCAGCTGGGGGATGACTAGCACAGATACGCAGTATTTT. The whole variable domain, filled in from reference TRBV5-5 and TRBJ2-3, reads DAGVTQSPTHLIKTRGQQVTLRCSPISGHKSVSWYQQVLGQGPQFIFQYYEKEERGRGNFPDRFSARQFPNYSSELNVNALLLGDSALYLCASSWGMTSTDTQYFGPGTRLTVL.

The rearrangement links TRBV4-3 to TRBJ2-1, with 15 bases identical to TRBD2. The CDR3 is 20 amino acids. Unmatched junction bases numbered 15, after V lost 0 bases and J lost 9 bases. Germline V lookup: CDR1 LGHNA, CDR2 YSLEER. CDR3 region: CASSQDSTSPPGLAGGEQFF. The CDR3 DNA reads TGCGCCAGCAGCCAAGATTCGACATCGCCCCCGGGACTAGCGGGAGGTGAGCAGTTCTTC.

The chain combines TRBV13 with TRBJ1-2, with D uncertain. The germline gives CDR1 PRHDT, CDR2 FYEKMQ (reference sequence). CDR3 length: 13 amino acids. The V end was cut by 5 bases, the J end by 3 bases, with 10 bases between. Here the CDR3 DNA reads TGTGCCAGCAGCGAAAGCTCCGACTATGGCTACACCTTC. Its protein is CASSESSDYGYTF.